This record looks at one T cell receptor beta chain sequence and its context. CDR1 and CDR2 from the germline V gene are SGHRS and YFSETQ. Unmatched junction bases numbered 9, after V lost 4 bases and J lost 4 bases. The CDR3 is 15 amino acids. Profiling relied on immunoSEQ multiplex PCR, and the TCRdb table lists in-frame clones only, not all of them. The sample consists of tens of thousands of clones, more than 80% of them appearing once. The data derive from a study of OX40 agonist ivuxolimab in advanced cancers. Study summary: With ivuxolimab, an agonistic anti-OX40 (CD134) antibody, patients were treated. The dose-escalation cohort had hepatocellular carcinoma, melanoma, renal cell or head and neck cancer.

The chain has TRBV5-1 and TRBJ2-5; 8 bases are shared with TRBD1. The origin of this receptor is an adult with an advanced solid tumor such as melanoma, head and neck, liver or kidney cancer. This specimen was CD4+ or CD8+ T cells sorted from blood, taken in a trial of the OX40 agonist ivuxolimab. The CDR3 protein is CASSPRQGIGETQYF. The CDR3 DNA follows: TGCGCCAGCAGCCCGAGACAGGGGATCGGAGAGACCCAGTACTTC.